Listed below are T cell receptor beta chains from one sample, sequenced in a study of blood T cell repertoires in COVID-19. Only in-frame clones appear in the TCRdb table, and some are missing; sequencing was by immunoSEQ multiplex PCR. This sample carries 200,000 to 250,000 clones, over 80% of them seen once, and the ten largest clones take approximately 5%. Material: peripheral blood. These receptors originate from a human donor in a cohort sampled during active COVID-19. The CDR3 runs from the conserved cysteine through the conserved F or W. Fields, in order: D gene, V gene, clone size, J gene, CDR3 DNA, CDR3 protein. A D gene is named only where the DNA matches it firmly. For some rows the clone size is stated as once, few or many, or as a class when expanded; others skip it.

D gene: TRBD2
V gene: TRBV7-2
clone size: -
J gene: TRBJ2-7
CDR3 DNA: TGTGCCAGCAGCCTCGGGGGGGGAGGGCCGTACGAGCAGTACTTC
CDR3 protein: CASSLGGGGPYEQYF

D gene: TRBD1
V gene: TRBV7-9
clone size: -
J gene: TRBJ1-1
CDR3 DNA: TGTGCCAGCAGCGTCGACAGGGGTCGGATCACTGAAGCTTTCTTT
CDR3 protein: CASSVDRGRITEAFF

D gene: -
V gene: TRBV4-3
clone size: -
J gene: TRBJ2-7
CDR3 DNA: TGCGCCAGCAGCCAAGACCCACCAGGGCAGGGGTACGAGCAGTACTTC
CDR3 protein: CASSQDPPGQGYEQYF

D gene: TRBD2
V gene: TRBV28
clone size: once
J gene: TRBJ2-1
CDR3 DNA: TGTGCCAGCAGTTTTCCGACTAGCGGGAGGGGCTACAATGAGCAGTTCTTC
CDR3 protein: CASSFPTSGRGYNEQFF

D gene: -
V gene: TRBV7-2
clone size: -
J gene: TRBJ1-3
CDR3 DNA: TGTGCCAGCAGCTTAGTCTACTCTGGAAACACCATATATTTT
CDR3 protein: CASSLVYSGNTIYF

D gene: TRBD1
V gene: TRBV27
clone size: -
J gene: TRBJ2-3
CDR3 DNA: TGTGCCAGCAGCTCGAGACAGGGGGCTACAGATACGCAGTATTTT
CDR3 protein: CASSSRQGATDTQYF

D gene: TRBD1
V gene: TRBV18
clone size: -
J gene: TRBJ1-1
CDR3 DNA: TGTGCCAGCTCACCACCGCTTTCCACAGGGGGCCCGAACACTGAAGCTTTCTTT
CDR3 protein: CASSPPLSTGGPNTEAFF

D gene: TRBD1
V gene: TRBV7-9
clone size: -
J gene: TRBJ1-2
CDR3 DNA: TGTGCCAGCAGCTTCCCCCAGGGGGGAGACTACACCTTC
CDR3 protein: CASSFPQGGDYTF

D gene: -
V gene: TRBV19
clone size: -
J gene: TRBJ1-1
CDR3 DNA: TGTGCCAGTAGTATCGGTCCTGAAGCTTTCTTT
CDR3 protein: CASSIGPEAFF

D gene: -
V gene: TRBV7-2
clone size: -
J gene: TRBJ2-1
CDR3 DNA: TGTGCCAGCAGCCCCCCGAGCTCCTACAATGAGCAGTTCTTC
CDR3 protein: CASSPPSSYNEQFF

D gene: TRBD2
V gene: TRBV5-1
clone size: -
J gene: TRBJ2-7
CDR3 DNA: TGCGCCAGCAGCTTGGTAGCGGGAGGGTCGTACGAGCAGTACTTC
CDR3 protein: CASSLVAGGSYEQYF

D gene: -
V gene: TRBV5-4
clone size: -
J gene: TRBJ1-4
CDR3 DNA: TGTGCCAGCAGCGTACAGCTTGCAACTAATGAAAAACTGTTTTTT
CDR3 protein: CASSVQLATNEKLFF

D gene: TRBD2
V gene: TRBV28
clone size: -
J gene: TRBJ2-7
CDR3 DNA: TGTGCCAGCACTGCGGGAGGGCCGTCCTACGAGCAGTACTTC
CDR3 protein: CASTAGGPSYEQYF

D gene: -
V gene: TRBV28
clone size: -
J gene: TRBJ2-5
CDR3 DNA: TGTGCCAGCAGTTTACAGGAGACCCAGTACTTC
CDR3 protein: CASSLQETQYF